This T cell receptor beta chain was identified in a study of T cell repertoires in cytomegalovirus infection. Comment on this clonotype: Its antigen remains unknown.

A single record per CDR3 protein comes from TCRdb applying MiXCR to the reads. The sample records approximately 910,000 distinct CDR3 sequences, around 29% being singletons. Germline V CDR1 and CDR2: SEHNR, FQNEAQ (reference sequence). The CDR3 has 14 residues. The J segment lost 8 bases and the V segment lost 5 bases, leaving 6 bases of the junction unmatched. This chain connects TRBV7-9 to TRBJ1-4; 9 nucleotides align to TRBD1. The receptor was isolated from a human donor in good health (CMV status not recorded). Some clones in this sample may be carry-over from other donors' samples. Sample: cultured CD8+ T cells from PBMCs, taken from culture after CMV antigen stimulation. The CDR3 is CASSADRGREKLFF. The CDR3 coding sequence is TGTGCCAGCAGCGCGGACAGGGGAAGGGAAAAACTGTTTTTT.